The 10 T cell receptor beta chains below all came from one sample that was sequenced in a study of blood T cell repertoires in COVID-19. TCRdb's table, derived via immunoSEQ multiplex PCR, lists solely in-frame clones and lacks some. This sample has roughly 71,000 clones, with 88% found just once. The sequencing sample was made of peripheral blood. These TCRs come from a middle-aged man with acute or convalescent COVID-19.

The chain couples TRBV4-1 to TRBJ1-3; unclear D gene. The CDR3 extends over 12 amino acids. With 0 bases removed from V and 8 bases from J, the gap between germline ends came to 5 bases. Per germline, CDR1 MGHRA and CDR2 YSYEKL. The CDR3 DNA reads TGCGCCAGCAGCCAAGATTCGGACACCATATATTTT. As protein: CASSQDSDTIYF.

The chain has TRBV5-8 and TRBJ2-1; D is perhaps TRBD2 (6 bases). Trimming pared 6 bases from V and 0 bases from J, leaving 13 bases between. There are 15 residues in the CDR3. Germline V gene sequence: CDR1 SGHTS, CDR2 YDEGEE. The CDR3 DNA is TGTGCCAGCACGGGCGGGGCTAGCTCCTACAATGAGCAGTTCTTC. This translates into CASTGGASSYNEQFF. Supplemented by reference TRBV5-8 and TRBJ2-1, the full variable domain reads EAGVTQSPTHLIKTRGQQATLRCSPISGHTSVYWYQQALGLGLQFLLWYDEGEERNRGNFPPRFSGRQFPNYSSELNVNALELEDSALYLCASTGGASSYNEQFFGPGTRLTVL.

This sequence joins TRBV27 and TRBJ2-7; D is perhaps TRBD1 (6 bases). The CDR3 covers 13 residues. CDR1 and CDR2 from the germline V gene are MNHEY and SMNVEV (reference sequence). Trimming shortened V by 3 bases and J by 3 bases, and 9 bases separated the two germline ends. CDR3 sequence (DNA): TGTGCCAGCAGTTTCCGGGACAACTACGAGCAGTACTTC. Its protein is CASSFRDNYEQYF.

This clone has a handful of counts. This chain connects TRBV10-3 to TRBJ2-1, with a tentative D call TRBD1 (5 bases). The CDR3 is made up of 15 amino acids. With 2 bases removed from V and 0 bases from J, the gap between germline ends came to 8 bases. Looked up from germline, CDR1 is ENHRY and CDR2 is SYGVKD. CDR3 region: CAISETGSSYNEQFF. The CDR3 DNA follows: TGTGCCATCAGTGAGACAGGTAGCTCCTACAATGAGCAGTTCTTC.

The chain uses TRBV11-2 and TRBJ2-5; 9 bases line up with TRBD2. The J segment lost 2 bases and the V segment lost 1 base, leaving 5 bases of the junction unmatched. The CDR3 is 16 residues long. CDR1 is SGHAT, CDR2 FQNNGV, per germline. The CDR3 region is CASSLGGGAVQETQYF. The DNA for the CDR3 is TGTGCCAGCAGCTTAGGCGGGGGGGCCGTGCAAGAGACCCAGTACTTC.

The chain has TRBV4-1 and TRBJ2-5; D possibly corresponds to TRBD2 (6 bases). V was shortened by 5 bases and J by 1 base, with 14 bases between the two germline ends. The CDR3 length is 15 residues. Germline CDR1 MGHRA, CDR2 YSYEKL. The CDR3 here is CASSSRVAAQETQYF. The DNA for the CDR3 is TGCGCCAGCAGCTCAAGGGTAGCGGCCCAAGAGACCCAGTACTTC.

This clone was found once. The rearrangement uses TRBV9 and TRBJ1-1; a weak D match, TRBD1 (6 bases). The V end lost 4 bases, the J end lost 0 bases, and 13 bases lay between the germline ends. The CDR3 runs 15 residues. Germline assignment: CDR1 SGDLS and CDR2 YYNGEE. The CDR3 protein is CASSPWGTLNTEAFF. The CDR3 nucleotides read TGTGCCAGCAGCCCCTGGGGGACACTGAACACTGAAGCTTTCTTT. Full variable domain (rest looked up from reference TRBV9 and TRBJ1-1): DSGVTQTPKHLITATGQRVTLRCSPRSGDLSVYWYQQSLDQGLQFLIQYYNGEERAKGNILERFSAQQFPDLHSELNLSSLELGDSALYFCASSPWGTLNTEAFFGQGTRLTVV.

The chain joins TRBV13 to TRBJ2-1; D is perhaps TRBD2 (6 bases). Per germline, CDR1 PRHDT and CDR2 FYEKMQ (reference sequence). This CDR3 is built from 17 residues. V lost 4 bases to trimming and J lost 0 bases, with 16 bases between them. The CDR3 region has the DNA TGTGCCAGCAGCTCCCGGGACTCCGGTATCTCCTACAATGAGCAGTTCTTC. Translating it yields CASSSRDSGISYNEQFF.

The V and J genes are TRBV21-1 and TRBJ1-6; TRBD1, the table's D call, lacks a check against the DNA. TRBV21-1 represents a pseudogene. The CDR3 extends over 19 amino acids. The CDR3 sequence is CASSNWRQPGNSYNSPLHF. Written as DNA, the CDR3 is TGTGCCAGCAGCAATTGGAGACAGCCAGGCAACTCCTATAATTCACCCCTCCACTTT.

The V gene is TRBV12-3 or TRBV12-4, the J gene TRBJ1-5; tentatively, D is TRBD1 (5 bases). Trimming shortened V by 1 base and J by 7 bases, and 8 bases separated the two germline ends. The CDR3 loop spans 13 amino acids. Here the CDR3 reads CASSLGRDQPQHF. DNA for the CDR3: TGTGCCAGCAGTTTAGGGAGGGACCAGCCCCAGCATTTT.